Presented here are 21 T cell receptor beta chains from one specimen sequenced in a study of monozygotic twins with cystic fibrosis. The assay was immunoSEQ multiplex PCR, and TCRdb's table has in-frame clones only and misses some. The top ten clones hold 0.54% of a sample with 25,000 to 30,000 clones, 90% of them seen once. The sample was blood. All receptors come from a girl aged 2 to 9 with cystic fibrosis.

This chain links TRBV6-5 with TRBJ1-2, with TRBD1 matching over 9 bases. Germline V lookup: CDR1 MNHEY, CDR2 SVGAGI. Trimming took 5 bases from V and 1 from J; bases not matched to a gene: 2. This CDR3 is built from 14 residues. The CDR3 DNA reads TGTGCCAGCAGTCGGACAGGGGTTAACTATGGCTACACCTTC. Translating gives CASSRTGVNYGYTF.

V usage is TRBV5-6 and J usage is TRBJ1-1; D not resolved. The CDR3 length is 14 residues. Germline V gene sequence: CDR1 SGHDT, CDR2 YYEEEE. V was trimmed by 0 bases and J by 8 bases, leaving 14 bases between them. The CDR3 bases are TGTGCCAGCAGCTTGGGTCCCAGACCACCAGAAGCTTTCTTT. It yields the protein CASSLGPRPPEAFF.

The chain combines TRBV2 with TRBJ2-3; tentatively, D is TRBD1 (5 bases). CDR3 length: 13 amino acids. Germline CDR1 reads SNHLY; CDR2 reads FYNNEI. Trimming removed 1 base from V and 7 bases from J, with 9 bases in between. The CDR3: CASSEGTLYTQYF. DNA for the CDR3: TGTGCCAGCAGTGAAGGGACATTGTATACGCAGTATTTT.

The chain joins TRBV18 to TRBJ2-2; D possibly corresponds to TRBD2 (5 bases). Germline values: CDR1 KGHSH, CDR2 LQKENI. V gave up 2 bases and J gave up 7 bases, with 8 bases separating them. The CDR3 is 13 amino acids. The CDR3 protein is CASSPDAGGELFF. DNA for the CDR3: TGTGCCAGCTCACCAGATGCGGGCGGGGAGCTGTTTTTT.

This chain uses TRBV7-3 with TRBJ2-7, with a tentative D call TRBD1 (6 bases). This CDR3 has 16 amino acids. V was cut by 6 bases and J by 3 bases, with 21 bases left in between. Per the germline V gene, CDR1 is SGHTA and CDR2 is FQGTGA. This CDR3 reads CASSRRGPPGNYEQYF. The CDR3 DNA reads TGTGCCAGCAGTCGCAGGGGCCCCCCCGGTAACTACGAGCAGTACTTC.

The V gene is TRBV29-1, the J gene TRBJ2-5; weak D call: TRBD2 (6 bases). CDR1 is SQVTM, CDR2 ANQGSEA, per germline. The CDR3 is made up of 12 amino acids. The V and J ends lost 7 bases and 4 bases respectively, with 13 bases between them. DNA of the CDR3: TGCAGCGCGGGAGTGAGGGGAGAGACCCAGTACTTC. Translation gives CSAGVRGETQYF.

Only one count was recorded for this clone. The V and J genes are TRBV7-9 and TRBJ2-7; D perhaps matches TRBD1 (6 bases). The V end was cut by 8 bases, the J end by 2 bases, with 13 bases between. The CDR3 has 13 residues. Germline values: CDR1 SEHNR, CDR2 FQNEAQ (reference sequence). As DNA, the CDR3 is TGTGCCAGCCAGACAGGTCATGCCTACGAGCAGTACTTC. As protein: CASQTGHAYEQYF.

The count of this clone is one. The CDR3 DNA reads as TGTGCCAGCAGCCAAGACAGGGGGCAGCCCCAGCATTTT. Translated, it gives CASSQDRGQPQHF. The chain employs TRBV4-2 and TRBJ1-5, with 7 bases lining up with TRBD1. Germline values: CDR1 LGHNA, CDR2 YNFKEQ. Unmatched junction bases numbered 0, after V lost 0 bases and J lost 7 bases. CDR3 size: 13 residues.

The chain carries TRBV4-1 and TRBJ2-7; 12 bases agree with TRBD2. The CDR3 sequence is 16 residues long. V was pared by 6 bases and J by 5 bases, with 11 bases of the junction left unmatched. Germline lookup yields CDR1 MGHRA and CDR2 YSYEKL. The CDR3 DNA reads TGCGCCAGCAGTCCCTCCTCTAGCGGGGGGGCCCACGAGCAGTACTTC. It translates to CASSPSSSGGAHEQYF.

In its sample, this clone was seen once. The chain is built from TRBV4-1 and TRBJ2-2, with 7 bases identical to TRBD2. The CDR3 is made up of 16 amino acids. The V segment lost 3 bases and the J segment 3 bases; nucleotides outside the gene matches: 7. The germline CDR1 and CDR2 sequences are MGHRA and YSYEKL. The CDR3 coding sequence is TGCGCCAGCAGCCAGATCCCCGGGGGGTACACCGGGGAGCTGTTTTTT. Amino acid sequence: CASSQIPGGYTGELFF.

The chain recombines TRBV12-5 with TRBJ1-3, with 8 positions matching TRBD1. From germline, CDR1 is LGHNT and CDR2 FRNRAP. The CDR3 covers 15 residues. The V gene end was trimmed by 0 bases and the J gene end by 2 bases; junction bases not matched to a gene: 0. This CDR3 is CASGLVQGAGNTIYF. CDR3 coding DNA: TGTGCTAGTGGTTTGGTACAGGGGGCTGGAAACACCATATATTTT.

In this sample, this clone turned up once. The genes are TRBV27 and TRBJ2-4; 14 nucleotides align to TRBD2. With V trimmed by 5 bases and J by 0 bases, 12 bases remained unmatched. The CDR3 contains 20 residues. Looked up from germline, CDR1 is MNHEY and CDR2 is SMNVEV (reference sequence). CDR3 region: CASSLRTSGGLFLAKNIQYF. The CDR3 bases are TGTGCCAGCAGTCTCCGGACTAGCGGGGGGCTCTTCCTAGCCAAAAACATTCAGTACTTC.

The rearrangement joins TRBV7-3 to TRBJ1-6, with 10 bases lining up with TRBD1. The CDR3 is 15 amino acids. Germline V gives CDR1 SGHTA, CDR2 FQGTGA. The V segment lost 3 bases and the J segment 7 bases; nucleotides outside the gene matches: 3. CDR3 protein: CASSLGTGANSPLHF. The CDR3 bases are TGTGCCAGCAGCTTGGGGACAGGGGCGAATTCACCCCTCCACTTT.

The chain carries TRBV29-1 and TRBJ2-3; D possibly corresponds to TRBD1 (5 bases). V was shortened by 0 bases and J by 4 bases, with 5 bases between the two germline ends. Germline V gene data show CDR1 as SQVTM and CDR2 as ANQGSEA. CDR3 length: 12 amino acids. The CDR3 nucleotides are TGCAGCGTTGAAGACAGGGCAGATACGCAGTATTTT. Protein sequence: CSVEDRADTQYF.

The chain joins TRBV11-2 to TRBJ2-1, with D possibly matching TRBD1 (6 bases). The CDR3 runs to 12 residues. Germline CDR1 is SGHAT and CDR2 is FQNNGV. The germline V and J ends were trimmed by 6 bases and 6 bases, with 9 bases remaining between them. The CDR3 loop reads CASSSDSNEQFF. CDR3 coding DNA: TGTGCCAGCAGTTCGGACAGCAATGAGCAGTTCTTC.

This chain connects TRBV28 to TRBJ1-1; D is uncertain. Trimming took off 11 bases at V and 0 bases at J, with 7 bases between the two ends. Germline V gene lookup returns CDR1 MDHEN and CDR2 SYDVKM. The CDR3 extends over 11 amino acids. CDR3: CAAQMNTEAFF. For the CDR3, the DNA is TGTGCCGCACAGATGAACACTGAAGCTTTCTTT.

This chain connects TRBV4-3 to TRBJ2-5; 7 bases are a match to TRBD1. CDR3 length: 16 residues. Germline CDR1 is LGHNA and CDR2 is YSLEER. After removal of 2 bases from V and 1 base from J, the junction contained 7 bases not matched to a gene. CDR3 loop: CASSQSGQVFQETQYF. CDR3 nucleotides: TGCGCCAGCAGCCAATCAGGACAGGTCTTCCAAGAGACCCAGTACTTC.

V and J are TRBV18 and TRBJ2-1, with D possibly TRBD1 on 5 matching bases. The CDR3 runs to 17 residues. V lost 3 bases and J 1 base, leaving 16 bases between the germline ends. Germline CDR1 KGHSH, CDR2 LQKENI. CDR3 nucleotide sequence: TGTGCCAGCTCACCGACGACAGCCATGAAGTCCTACAATGAGCAGTTCTTC. It translates to CASSPTTAMKSYNEQFF.

The chain couples TRBV15 to TRBJ2-3; possible D gene TRBD2, 6 bases. The CDR3 covers 17 residues. V was pared by 1 base and J by 5 bases, with 19 bases between. From germline, CDR1 is LNHNV and CDR2 YYDKDF (reference sequence). The DNA for the CDR3 is TGTGCCACCAGCAGAGCCTCCGGGGCGGGGCGGAGAGATACGCAGTATTTT. Translating gives CATSRASGAGRRDTQYF.

This chain joins TRBV2 and TRBJ1-5; the D is unclear. CDR1 SNHLY and CDR2 FYNNEI come from the germline V gene. V lost 4 bases, J lost 6 bases, and 7 bases lay in between. The CDR3 length is 12 residues. The CDR3 region has the DNA TGTGCCAGCAGTGCGGGGATTCAGCCCCAGCATTTT. Protein product: CASSAGIQPQHF.

This rearrangement joins TRBV7-6 to TRBJ1-2; possibly TRBD1 for D (5 bases). CDR1 SGHVS and CDR2 FNYEAQ come from the germline V gene. V lost 4 bases and J lost 8, with 14 bases in between. This CDR3 has 13 amino acids. The CDR3 region is CASSSTGVRGYTF. The CDR3 region has the DNA TGTGCCAGCAGCTCAACGGGGGTGAGAGGCTACACCTTC.